What follows are 28 T cell receptor beta chains derived from one specimen sequenced in a study of CD8+CD57+ T cells in acquired aplastic anemia. It was genomic DNA that served as the template for profiling TCR beta VDJ and CDR3. TCRdb passed the reads through MiXCR, listing each CDR3 protein once. The sample includes some 190,000 distinct CDR3 sequences, around 45% seen only once; the top ten take 2.9%. Sequenced input: sorted CD4+, CD8+, or CD8+CD57+ T cells (not recorded which) from PBMCs. The receptors come from a human donor in good health.

This clonotype was found once. The V call is TRBV6-1, the J call TRBJ2-3; D gene uncertain. This CDR3 has 14 residues. V was cut by 3 bases and J by 4 bases, with 11 bases left in between. Germline V gene lookup returns CDR1 MNHNS and CDR2 SASEGT. CDR3 DNA: TGTGCCAGCAGTGATAGTTTTGGGGCAGATACGCAGTATTTT. It is translated as CASSDSFGADTQYF.

This clonotype was picked up many times. This chain connects TRBV6-2 or TRBV6-3 to TRBJ2-3; 7 nucleotides match TRBD2. The CDR3 is 16 amino acids. V gave up 0 bases and J gave up 6 bases; unmatched junction bases: 9. Germline V gene data show CDR1 as MNHEY and CDR2 as SVGEGT. The CDR3 coding sequence is TGTGCCAGCAGTTACTCCTCAGCGGGACCTCAGGATACGCAGTATTTT. As protein: CASSYSSAGPQDTQYF.

The chain uses TRBV10-3 and TRBJ2-7, with 8 positions matching TRBD2. Trimming cost V 6 bases and J 4 bases; bases outside gene matches: 8. The CDR3 has 14 residues. Germline loops: CDR1 ENHRY, CDR2 SYGVKD. The CDR3 DNA follows: TGTGCCATCAGATCGAATAGCGGGGAATACGAGCAGTACTTC. Amino acids: CAIRSNSGEYEQYF.

The rearrangement uses TRBV10-3 and TRBJ1-3; D gene unclear. Germline V lookup: CDR1 ENHRY, CDR2 SYGVKD. CDR3 length: 14 amino acids. Trimming cost V 2 bases and J 0 bases, with 5 bases left between them. The CDR3: CAISEPFSGNTIYF. CDR3 nucleotides: TGTGCCATCAGTGAGCCATTCTCTGGAAACACCATATATTTT.

The chain uses TRBV20-1 and TRBJ2-7; D is perhaps TRBD2 (6 bases). The germline V gene has CDR1 DFQATT and CDR2 SNEGSKA (reference sequence). This CDR3 is built from 13 residues. Trimming took off 5 bases at V and 5 bases at J, with 16 bases between the two ends. This chain's CDR3 is CSARPGTLDEQYF. CDR3 in DNA: TGCAGTGCTCGTCCCGGGACTTTGGACGAGCAGTACTTC.

As concerns this clonotype: This may arise from a read error, as a much more abundant clone is one base away. This chain joins TRBV4-1 and TRBJ1-1, with 8 bases that match TRBD1. The CDR3 is made up of 14 amino acids. Germline V gives CDR1 MGHRA, CDR2 YSYEKL. The CDR3 loop is CASSRTGGDADAFF. The CDR3 DNA follows: TGCGCCAGCAGCCGAACAGGGGGAGACGCTGACGCTTTCTTT.

This clonotype occurred many times. DNA for the CDR3: TGTGCCAGCACCCACCCGGGGGGTGGCAATGAGCAGTTCTTC. It translates to CASTHPGGGNEQFF. The chain has TRBV7-2 and TRBJ2-1, with 7 bases aligning to TRBD2. Per germline, CDR1 SGHTA and CDR2 FQGNSA. The junction had 9 bases not matched to a gene; V was cut back by 7 bases and J by 6 bases. The length of the CDR3 is 14 residues.

In this sample, this clonotype turned up many times. CDR3 coding DNA: TGCAGTGCTAGAGATCCCAGGGGTAGTTCACCCCTCCACTTT. Translating gives CSARDPRGSSPLHF. This chain links TRBV20-1 with TRBJ1-6; D might be TRBD1 (6 bases). Trimming removed 0 bases at V and 9 bases at J, with 12 bases between. Germline V gene lookup returns CDR1 DFQATT and CDR2 SNEGSKA (reference sequence). The CDR3 consists of 14 residues.

This clonotype was counted at least ten times. The V and J genes are TRBV20-1 and TRBJ2-7; 9 bases map to TRBD2. CDR1 is DFQATT, CDR2 SNEGSKA, per germline (reference sequence). Germline trimming cut 0 bases from V and 5 bases from J; bases unmatched to any gene: 8. CDR3 size: 15 residues. The CDR3 spells CSARDLAGGPHEQYF. CDR3 in DNA: TGCAGTGCTAGAGATCTCGCGGGAGGGCCCCACGAGCAGTACTTC.

CDR3 protein: CASRDRPSQETQYF. CDR3 in DNA: TGTGCCAGCAGAGACAGACCATCCCAAGAGACCCAGTACTTC. This chain connects TRBV6-1 to TRBJ2-5, with a weak D call TRBD1 (5 bases). CDR1 is MNHNS and CDR2 is SASEGT in the germline V gene. This CDR3 contains 14 residues. The V and J ends lost 6 bases and 1 base respectively, with 12 bases between them.

This clonotype was counted many times. The rearrangement uses TRBV5-4 and TRBJ1-6; no definite D call. The CDR3 is made up of 12 amino acids. V was shortened by 4 bases and J by 13 bases, with 12 bases between the two germline ends. Germline CDR1 SGHNT, CDR2 YYREEE (reference sequence). CDR3 sequence: CASSRKDGPLHF. The CDR3 DNA reads TGTGCCAGCAGCCGGAAAGACGGGCCCCTCCACTTT. The full variable domain, its missing parts supplied by reference TRBV5-4 and TRBJ1-6, is ETGVTQSPTHLIKTRGQQVTLRCSSQSGHNTVSWYQQALGQGPQFIFQYYREEENGRGNFPPRFSGLQFPNYSSELNVNALELDDSALYLCASSRKDGPLHFGNGTRLTVT.

Many counts were recorded for this clonotype. The chain uses TRBV7-9 and TRBJ1-2; tentative D call: TRBD1 (5 bases). Germline V CDR1 and CDR2: SEHNR, FQNEAQ (reference sequence). The CDR3 is made up of 16 amino acids. The germline V and J ends were trimmed by 5 bases and 3 bases, with 19 bases remaining between them. The CDR3 spells CASSPGGVRYDYGYTF. In nucleotides, the CDR3 is TGTGCCAGCAGCCCCGGGGGGGTGAGGTATGACTATGGCTACACCTTC.

The CDR3 sequence: CASSNDRGGQKPQYF. CDR3 DNA: TGTGCCAGCAGTAACGACAGGGGCGGTCAGAAGCCCCAGTACTTC. The V call is TRBV2, the J call TRBJ2-5; 8 bases agree with TRBD1. The CDR3 consists of 15 residues. The germline V gene encodes CDR1 SNHLY and CDR2 FYNNEI. The ends lost 5 bases at V and 9 bases at J; junction bases unmatched: 14.

V is TRBV7-8 and J is TRBJ1-3; D gene ambiguous. CDR3 size: 13 residues. Germline V lookup: CDR1 SGHVS, CDR2 FQNEAQ. V was shortened by 5 bases and J by 3 bases, with 8 bases between the two germline ends. CDR3 protein: CASSQRVGNTIYF. In DNA, the CDR3 is TGTGCCAGCAGCCAGAGGGTTGGAAACACCATATATTTT.

The chain recombines TRBV9 with TRBJ2-7; D is uncertain. Per the germline V gene, CDR1 is SGDLS and CDR2 is YYNGEE. CDR3 size: 14 residues. Trimming took 2 bases from V and 7 from J, leaving 16 bases between them. The CDR3 here is CASSVGRNPWEQYF. The CDR3 DNA sequence: TGTGCCAGCAGCGTGGGTCGGAACCCTTGGGAGCAGTACTTC.

V and J are TRBV24-1 and TRBJ2-1, with TRBD2 matching 12 bases. With V trimmed by 3 bases and J by 6 bases, 5 bases remained unmatched. The germline CDR1 and CDR2 sequences are KGHDR and SFDVKD. The CDR3 is 16 amino acids. The CDR3 nucleotides read TGTGCCACCAGTGATGCCGGGACTAGCGGGTTCAATGAGCAGTTCTTC. It codes for CATSDAGTSGFNEQFF.

This chain links TRBV2 with TRBJ2-5; possibly TRBD2 for D (5 bases). The germline CDR1 and CDR2 sequences are SNHLY and FYNNEI. V was shortened by 2 bases and J by 2 bases, with 12 bases between the two germline ends. This CDR3 comprises 15 residues. As DNA, the CDR3 is TGTGCCAGCAGTGAACTAGAGGGTGGGCAAGAGACCCAGTACTTC. The encoded protein is CASSELEGGQETQYF. Drawing the rest from reference TRBV2 and TRBJ2-5, the complete variable domain is EPEVTQTPSHQVTQMGQEVILRCVPISNHLYFYWYRQILGQKVEFLVSFYNNEISEKSEIFDDQFSVERPDGSNFTLKIRSTKLEDSAMYFCASSELEGGQETQYFGPGTRLLVL.

The chain is built from TRBV25-1 and TRBJ2-1; 8 nucleotides agree with TRBD2. V shed 4 bases, J shed 10 bases, and the junction held 6 bases outside the gene matches. CDR3 length equals 13 residues. Germline V lookup: CDR1 MGHDK, CDR2 SYGVNS. The CDR3 protein is CASSAILAGEQFF. CDR3 nucleotide sequence: TGTGCCAGCAGTGCTATTTTAGCGGGGGAGCAGTTCTTC.

This chain connects TRBV24-1 to TRBJ1-5; unclear D gene. Germline V CDR1 and CDR2: KGHDR, SFDVKD. CDR3 length: 11 residues. Trimming shortened V by 4 bases and J by 5 bases, and 2 bases separated the two germline ends. CDR3 in amino acids: CATSEDQPQHF. CDR3 nucleotides: TGTGCCACCAGTGAAGATCAGCCCCAGCATTTT.

In its sample, this clonotype was seen many times. The chain carries TRBV12-3 or TRBV12-4 and TRBJ2-7; 7 bases agree with TRBD1. The CDR3 extends over 14 amino acids. V lost 6 bases to trimming and J lost 3 bases; unmatched junction nucleotides: 8. CDR3 sequence (DNA): TGTGCCAGCAGGTCAGACCGGGACAGCTACGAGCAGTACTTC. This gives the protein CASRSDRDSYEQYF.

The CDR3 spells CASSLARGQQYEQYF. DNA for the CDR3: TGCGCCAGCAGCTTGGCGAGGGGACAGCAGTACGAGCAGTACTTC. The chain recombines TRBV5-1 with TRBJ2-7; 7 bases align to TRBD1. The V and J ends lost 0 bases and 4 bases, in that order; junction bases with no gene match: 7. This CDR3 spans 15 amino acids. Germline loops: CDR1 SGHRS, CDR2 YFSETQ.

This clonotype was seen ten or more times. The CDR3 DNA sequence: TGCAGTGCTAGCCAACAGTACGAGCAGTACTTC. It yields the protein CSASQQYEQYF. This chain links TRBV20-1 with TRBJ2-7; no definite D call. The germline gives CDR1 DFQATT, CDR2 SNEGSKA (reference sequence). V lost 3 bases, J lost 4 bases, and 7 bases lay in between. The CDR3 is made up of 11 amino acids.

The CDR3 loop is CASSSMYEQYF. CDR3 sequence (DNA): TGTGCCAGCAGTAGCATGTACGAGCAGTACTTC. The gene calls are TRBV25-1 and TRBJ2-7; D not resolved. Germline V CDR1 and CDR2: MGHDK, SYGVNS. The CDR3 is 11 residues long. The ends were cut back, 5 bases at V and 4 bases at J, with 6 bases in the middle.

V and J are TRBV15 and TRBJ1-2; D is unresolved. Germline V gene lookup returns CDR1 LNHNV and CDR2 YYDKDF (reference sequence). The germline V and J ends were trimmed by 4 bases and 3 bases, with 9 bases remaining between them. The CDR3 extends over 13 amino acids. In nucleotides, the CDR3 is TGTGCCACCAGCACGGAGAATGACTATGGCTACACCTTC. Translation: CATSTENDYGYTF. The full variable domain, rest sourced from reference TRBV15 and TRBJ1-2, is DAMVIQNPRYQVTQFGKPVTLSCSQTLNHNVMYWYQQKSSQAPKLLFHYYDKDFNNEADTPDNFQSRRPNTSFCFLDIRSPGLGDTAMYLCATSTENDYGYTFGSGTRLTVV.

This chain links TRBV27 with TRBJ2-7; 8 nucleotides align to TRBD2. Germline-derived CDR1 and CDR2 are MNHEY and SMNVEV (reference sequence). With V trimmed by 6 bases and J by 3 bases, 10 bases remained unmatched. The CDR3 is made up of 15 amino acids. This CDR3 reads CASSRGSGSYYEQYF. DNA for the CDR3: TGTGCCAGCAGCCGAGGGAGCGGGAGTTACTACGAGCAGTACTTC.

V usage is TRBV4-1 and J usage is TRBJ1-2; D perhaps matches TRBD1 (5 bases). V lost 1 base and J lost 6, with 12 bases in between. Germline CDR1 and CDR2: MGHRA and YSYEKL. CDR3 length equals 14 residues. The chain's CDR3 is CASSQVPDSHGYTF. CDR3 nucleotides: TGCGCCAGCAGCCAAGTCCCAGACAGTCATGGCTACACCTTC.

This clonotype was observed many times. V usage is TRBV10-3 and J usage is TRBJ2-7, with 7 nucleotides matching TRBD2. V shed 6 bases and J 5 bases; nucleotides not matched to a gene: 10. Per germline, CDR1 ENHRY and CDR2 SYGVKD. This CDR3 contains 14 residues. CDR3 DNA: TGTGCCATCAGACCGACTAGCACGGCCAACGAGCAGTACTTC. This codes for CAIRPTSTANEQYF.

The gene calls are TRBV11-2 and TRBJ2-7; 10 bases fit TRBD2. The CDR3 spans 19 residues. Unmatched junction bases numbered 14, after V lost 1 base and J lost 2 bases. Germline V gives CDR1 SGHAT, CDR2 FQNNGV. In nucleotides, the CDR3 is TGTGCCAGCAGCTTAGTTTCGAGGCCTAGCGGGAGCTCCCCCTACGAGCAGTACTTC. This translates into CASSLVSRPSGSSPYEQYF.